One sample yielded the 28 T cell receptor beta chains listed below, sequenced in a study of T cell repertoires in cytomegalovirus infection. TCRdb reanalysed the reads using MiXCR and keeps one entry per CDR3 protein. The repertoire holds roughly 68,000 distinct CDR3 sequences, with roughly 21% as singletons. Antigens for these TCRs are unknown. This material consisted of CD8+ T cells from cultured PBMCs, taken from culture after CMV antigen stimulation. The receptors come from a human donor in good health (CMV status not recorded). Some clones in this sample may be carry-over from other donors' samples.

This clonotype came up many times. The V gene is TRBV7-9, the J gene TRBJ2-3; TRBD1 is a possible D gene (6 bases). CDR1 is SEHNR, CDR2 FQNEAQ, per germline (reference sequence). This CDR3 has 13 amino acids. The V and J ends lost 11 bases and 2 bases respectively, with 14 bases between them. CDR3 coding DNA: TGTGCCGGCAAACGGACAGCCACAGATACGCAGTATTTT. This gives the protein CAGKRTATDTQYF. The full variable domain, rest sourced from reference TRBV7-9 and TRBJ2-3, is DTGVSQNPRHKITKRGQNVTFRCDPISEHNRLYWYRQTLGQGPEFLTYFQNEAQLEKSRLLSDRFSAERPKGSFSTLEIQRTEQGDSAMYLCAGKRTATDTQYFGPGTRLTVL.

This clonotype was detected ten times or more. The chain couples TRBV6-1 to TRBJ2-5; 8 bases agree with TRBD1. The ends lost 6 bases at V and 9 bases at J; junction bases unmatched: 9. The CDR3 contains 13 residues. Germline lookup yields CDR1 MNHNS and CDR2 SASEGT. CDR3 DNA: TGTGCCAGCAGCCCACGGGAACAGGGGGCCCAGTACTTC. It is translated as CASSPREQGAQYF.

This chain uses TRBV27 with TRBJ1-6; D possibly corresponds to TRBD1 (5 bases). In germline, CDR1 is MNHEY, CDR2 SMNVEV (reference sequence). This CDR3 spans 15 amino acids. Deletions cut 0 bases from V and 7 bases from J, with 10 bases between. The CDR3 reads CASSLSQVLNSPLHF. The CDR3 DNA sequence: TGTGCCAGCAGTTTATCACAGGTCTTAAATTCACCCCTCCACTTT.

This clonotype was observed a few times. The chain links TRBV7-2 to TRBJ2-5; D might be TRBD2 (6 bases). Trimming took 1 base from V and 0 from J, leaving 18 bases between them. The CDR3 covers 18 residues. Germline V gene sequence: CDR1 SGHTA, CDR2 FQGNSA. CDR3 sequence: CASSLDGPGTQDQETQYF. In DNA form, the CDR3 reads TGTGCCAGCAGCTTAGACGGTCCCGGGACTCAGGACCAAGAGACCCAGTACTTC.

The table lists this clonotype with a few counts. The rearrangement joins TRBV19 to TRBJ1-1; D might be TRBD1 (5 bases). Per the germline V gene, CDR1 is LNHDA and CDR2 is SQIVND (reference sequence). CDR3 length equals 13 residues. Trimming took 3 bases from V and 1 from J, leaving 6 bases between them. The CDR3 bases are TGTGCCAGTAGTATGGGGGAGAACACTGAAGCTTTCTTT. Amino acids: CASSMGENTEAFF. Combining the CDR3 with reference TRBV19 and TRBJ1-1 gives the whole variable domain DGGITQSPKYLFRKEGQNVTLSCEQNLNHDAMYWYRQDPGQGLRLIYYSQIVNDFQKGDIAEGYSVSREKKESFPLTVTSAQKNPTAFYLCASSMGENTEAFFGQGTRLTVV.

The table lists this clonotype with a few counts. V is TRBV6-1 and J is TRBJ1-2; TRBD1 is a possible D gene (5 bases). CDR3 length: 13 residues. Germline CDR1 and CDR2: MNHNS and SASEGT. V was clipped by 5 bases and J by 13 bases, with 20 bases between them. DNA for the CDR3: TGTGCCAGCAGTAACCGGGACCGCGGCAGTAGCACCTTC. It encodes CASSNRDRGSSTF.

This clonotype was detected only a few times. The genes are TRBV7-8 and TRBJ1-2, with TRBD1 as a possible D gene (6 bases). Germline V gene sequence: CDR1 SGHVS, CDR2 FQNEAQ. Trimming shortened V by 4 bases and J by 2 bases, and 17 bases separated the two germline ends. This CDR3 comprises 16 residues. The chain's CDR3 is CASSSIYREGNYGYTF. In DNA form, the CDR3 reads TGTGCCAGCAGCTCCATCTACAGGGAGGGAAACTATGGCTACACCTTC. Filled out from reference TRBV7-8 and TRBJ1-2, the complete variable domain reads GAGVSQSPRYKVAKRGQDVALRCDPISGHVSLFWYQQALGQGPEFLTYFQNEAQLDKSGLPSDRFFAERPEGSVSTLKIQRTQQEDSAVYLCASSSIYREGNYGYTFGSGTRLTVV.

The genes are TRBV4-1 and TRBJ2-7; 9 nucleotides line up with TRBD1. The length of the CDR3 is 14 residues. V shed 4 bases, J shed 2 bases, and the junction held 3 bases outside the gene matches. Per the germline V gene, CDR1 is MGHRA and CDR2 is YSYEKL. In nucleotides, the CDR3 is TGCGCCAGCAGCCCACAGGGGGCAGCCTACGAGCAGTACTTC. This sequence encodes CASSPQGAAYEQYF.

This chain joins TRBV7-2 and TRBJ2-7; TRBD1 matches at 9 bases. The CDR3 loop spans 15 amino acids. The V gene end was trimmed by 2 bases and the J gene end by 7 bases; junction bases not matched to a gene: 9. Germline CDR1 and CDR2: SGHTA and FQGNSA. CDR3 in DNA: TGTGCCAGCAGCTTAAACGGACAGGGGATAGGGGAGCAGTACTTC. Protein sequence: CASSLNGQGIGEQYF.

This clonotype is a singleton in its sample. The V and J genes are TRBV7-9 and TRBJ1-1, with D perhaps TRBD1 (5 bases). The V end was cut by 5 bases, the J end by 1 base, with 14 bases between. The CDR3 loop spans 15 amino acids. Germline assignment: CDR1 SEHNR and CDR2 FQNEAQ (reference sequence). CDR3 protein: CASSQETDKNTEAFF. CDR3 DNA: TGTGCCAGCAGCCAAGAAACGGACAAGAACACTGAAGCTTTCTTT.

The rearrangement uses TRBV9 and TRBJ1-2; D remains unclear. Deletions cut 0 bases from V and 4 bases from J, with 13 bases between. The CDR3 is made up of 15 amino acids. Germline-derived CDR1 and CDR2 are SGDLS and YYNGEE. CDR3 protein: CASSVAYGSGYGYTF. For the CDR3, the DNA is TGTGCCAGCAGCGTAGCTTATGGTAGTGGCTATGGCTACACCTTC. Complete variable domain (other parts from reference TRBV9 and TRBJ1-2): DSGVTQTPKHLITATGQRVTLRCSPRSGDLSVYWYQQSLDQGLQFLIQYYNGEERAKGNILERFSAQQFPDLHSELNLSSLELGDSALYFCASSVAYGSGYGYTFGSGTRLTVV.

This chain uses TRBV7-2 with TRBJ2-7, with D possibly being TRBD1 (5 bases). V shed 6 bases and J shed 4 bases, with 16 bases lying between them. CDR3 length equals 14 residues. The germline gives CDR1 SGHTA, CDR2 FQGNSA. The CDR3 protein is CASRERRQGYEQYF. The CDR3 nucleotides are TGTGCCAGCAGGGAGAGGCGGCAGGGATACGAGCAGTACTTC.

In DNA, the CDR3 is TGTGCCAGCAGCTTAAGGGACAGGGTGAATAATGAGCAGTTCTTC. Protein: CASSLRDRVNNEQFF. This chain uses TRBV7-3 with TRBJ2-1; 9 bases are a match to TRBD1. V lost 1 base, J lost 7 bases, and 5 bases stayed unmatched. This CDR3 is built from 15 residues. Germline V gives CDR1 SGHTA, CDR2 FQGTGA. The full variable domain, its missing parts supplied by reference TRBV7-3 and TRBJ2-1, is GAGVSQTPSNKVTEKGKYVELRCDPISGHTALYWYRQSLGQGPEFLIYFQGTGAADDSGLPNDRFFAVRPEGSVSTLKIQRTERGDSAVYLCASSLRDRVNNEQFFGPGTRLTVL.

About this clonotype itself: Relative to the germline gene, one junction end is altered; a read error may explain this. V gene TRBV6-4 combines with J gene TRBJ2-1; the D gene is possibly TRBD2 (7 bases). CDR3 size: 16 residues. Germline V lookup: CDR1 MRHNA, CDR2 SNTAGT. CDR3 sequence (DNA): TGTGACAGCAGTGATCGAGGGGGGGGCCGTTTCCATGAGCAGTTCTTC. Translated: CDSSDRGGGRFHEQFF.

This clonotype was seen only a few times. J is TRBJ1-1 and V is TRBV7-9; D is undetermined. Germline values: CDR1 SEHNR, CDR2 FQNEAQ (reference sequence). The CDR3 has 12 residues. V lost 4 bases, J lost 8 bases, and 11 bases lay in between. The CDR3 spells CASSSGGVEAFF. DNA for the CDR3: TGTGCCAGCAGCTCGGGCGGGGTAGAAGCTTTCTTT.

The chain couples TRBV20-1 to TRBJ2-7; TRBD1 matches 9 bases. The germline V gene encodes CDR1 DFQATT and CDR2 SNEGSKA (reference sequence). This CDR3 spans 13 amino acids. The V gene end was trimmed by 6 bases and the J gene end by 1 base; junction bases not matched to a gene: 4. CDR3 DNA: TGCAGTGCGTCCGGGACAGGGTCCTACGAGCAGTACTTC. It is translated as CSASGTGSYEQYF.

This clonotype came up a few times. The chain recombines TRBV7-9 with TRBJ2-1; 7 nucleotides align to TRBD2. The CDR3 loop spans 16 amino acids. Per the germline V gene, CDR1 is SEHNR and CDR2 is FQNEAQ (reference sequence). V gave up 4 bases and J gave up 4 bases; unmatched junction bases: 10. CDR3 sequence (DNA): TGTGCCAGCAGCTCGACCGCCGGGACTAAATACAATGAGCAGTTCTTC. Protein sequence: CASSSTAGTKYNEQFF.

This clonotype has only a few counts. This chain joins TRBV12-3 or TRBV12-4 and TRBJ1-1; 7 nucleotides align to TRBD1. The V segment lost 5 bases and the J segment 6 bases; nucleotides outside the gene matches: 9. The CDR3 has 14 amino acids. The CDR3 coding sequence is TGTGCCAGCAGTCACACCGGGACAGATTCTGAAGCTTTCTTT. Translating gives CASSHTGTDSEAFF.

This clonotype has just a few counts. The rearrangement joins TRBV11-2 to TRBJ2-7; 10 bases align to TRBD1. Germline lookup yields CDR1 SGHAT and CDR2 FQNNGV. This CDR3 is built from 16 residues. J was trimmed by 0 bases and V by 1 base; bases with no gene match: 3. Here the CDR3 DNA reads TGTGCCAGCAGCTTAGCGGGACAGGGGATCTCCTACGAGCAGTACTTC. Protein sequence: CASSLAGQGISYEQYF.

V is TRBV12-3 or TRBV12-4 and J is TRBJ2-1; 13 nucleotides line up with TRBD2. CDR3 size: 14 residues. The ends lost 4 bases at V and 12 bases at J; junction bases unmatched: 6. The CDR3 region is CASSSGLAGAPQFF. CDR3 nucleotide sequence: TGTGCCAGCAGTTCAGGACTAGCGGGGGCCCCGCAGTTCTTC.

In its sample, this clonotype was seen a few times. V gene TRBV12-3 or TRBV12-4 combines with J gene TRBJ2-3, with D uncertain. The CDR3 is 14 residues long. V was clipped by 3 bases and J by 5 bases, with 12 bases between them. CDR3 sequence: CASSFRWILDTQYF. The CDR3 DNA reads TGTGCCAGCAGTTTCCGTTGGATTTTAGATACGCAGTATTTT.

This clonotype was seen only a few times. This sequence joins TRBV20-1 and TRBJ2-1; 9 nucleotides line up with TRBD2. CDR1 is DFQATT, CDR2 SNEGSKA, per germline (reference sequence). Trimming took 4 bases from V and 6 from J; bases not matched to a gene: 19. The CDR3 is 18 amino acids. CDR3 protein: CSATPYSSGAHQGNEQFF. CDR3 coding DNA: TGCAGTGCTACTCCATATTCTAGCGGGGCTCACCAGGGCAATGAGCAGTTCTTC.

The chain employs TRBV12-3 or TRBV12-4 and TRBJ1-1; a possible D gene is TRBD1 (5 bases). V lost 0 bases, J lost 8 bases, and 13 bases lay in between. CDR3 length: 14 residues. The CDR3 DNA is TGTGCCAGCAGTTTAGCAGTCTGGGGCGACGAAGCTTTCTTT. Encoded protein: CASSLAVWGDEAFF.

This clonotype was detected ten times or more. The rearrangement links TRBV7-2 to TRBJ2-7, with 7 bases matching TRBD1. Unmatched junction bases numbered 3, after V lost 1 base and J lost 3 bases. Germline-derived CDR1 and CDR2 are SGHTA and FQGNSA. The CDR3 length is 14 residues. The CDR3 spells CASSLVGGGYEQYF. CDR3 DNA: TGTGCCAGCAGCTTAGTAGGGGGCGGCTACGAGCAGTACTTC.

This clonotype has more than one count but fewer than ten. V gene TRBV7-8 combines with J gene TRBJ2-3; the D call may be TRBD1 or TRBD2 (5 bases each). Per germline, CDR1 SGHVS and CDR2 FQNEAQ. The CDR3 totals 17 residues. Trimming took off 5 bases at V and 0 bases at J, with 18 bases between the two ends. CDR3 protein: CASSENSGTYSTDTQYF. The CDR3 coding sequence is TGTGCCAGCAGCGAAAACTCCGGGACGTATAGCACAGATACGCAGTATTTT.

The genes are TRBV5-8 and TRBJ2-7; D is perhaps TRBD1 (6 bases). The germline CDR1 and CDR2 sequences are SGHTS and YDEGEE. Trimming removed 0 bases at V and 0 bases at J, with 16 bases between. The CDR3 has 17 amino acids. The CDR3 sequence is CASSLVVLRTASYEQYF. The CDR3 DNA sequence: TGTGCCAGCAGCTTGGTGGTTCTAAGGACAGCCTCCTACGAGCAGTACTTC.

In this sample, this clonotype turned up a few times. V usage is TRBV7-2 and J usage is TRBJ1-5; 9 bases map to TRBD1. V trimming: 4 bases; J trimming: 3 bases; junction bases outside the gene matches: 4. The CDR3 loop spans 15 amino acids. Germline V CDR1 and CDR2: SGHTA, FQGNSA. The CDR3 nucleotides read TGTGCCAGCAGCTCGACAGGGGGTTACAATCAGCCCCAGCATTTT. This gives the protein CASSSTGGYNQPQHF.

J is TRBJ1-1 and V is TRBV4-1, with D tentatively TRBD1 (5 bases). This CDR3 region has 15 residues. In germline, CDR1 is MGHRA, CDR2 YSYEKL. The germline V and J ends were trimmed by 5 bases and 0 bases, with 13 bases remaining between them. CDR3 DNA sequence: TGCGCCAGCAGCTCCTCGGGACTGATGAACACTGAAGCTTTCTTT. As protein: CASSSSGLMNTEAFF.